The 17 T cell receptor beta chains below all came from one sample that was sequenced in a study of blood T cells in healthy people across ages. A second PCR of about 7 to 12 cycles used a sample-barcoded 5' primer and a J-beta primer mix. A single record per CDR3 protein comes from TCRdb applying MiXCR to the 5' RACE reads. The sample lists about 970,000 distinct CDR3 sequences, roughly half occurring once. Sequencing was performed on blood. The receptors come from an older woman in good health.

The chain carries TRBV6-5 and TRBJ1-6; D possibly corresponds to TRBD1 (5 bases). The V end lost 2 bases, the J end lost 7 bases, and 9 bases lay between the germline ends. This CDR3 has 14 residues. Germline V gene sequence: CDR1 MNHEY, CDR2 SVGAGI. The CDR3 loop is CASSYGPGNSPLHF. DNA for the CDR3: TGTGCCAGCAGTTACGGGCCAGGGAATTCACCCCTCCACTTT.

This clonotype was seen a few times. The gene calls are TRBV2 and TRBJ2-7; D possibly corresponds to TRBD2 (6 bases). V lost 9 bases and J lost 0, with 12 bases in between. CDR1 SNHLY and CDR2 FYNNEI come from the germline V gene. This CDR3 region has 13 residues. CDR3 bases: TGTGCCAGTGGACTAATGAACTCCTACGAGCAGTACTTC. Amino acid sequence: CASGLMNSYEQYF.

This rearrangement joins TRBV6-6 to TRBJ2-1; no definite D call. The length of the CDR3 is 13 residues. CDR1 and CDR2 (germline): MNHNY, SVGAGI (reference sequence). Trimming pared 6 bases from V and 8 bases from J, leaving 14 bases between. For the CDR3, the DNA is TGTGCCAGCAGGGTTCGGGTTCTCGATGAGCAGTTCTTC. Residues: CASRVRVLDEQFF.

Here the CDR3 DNA reads TGTGCCAGCAGCTCCTCGGACAGCGGACTGTCTGACATTCAGTACTTC. Translating it yields CASSSSDSGLSDIQYF. The chain employs TRBV7-9 and TRBJ2-4, with D possibly matching TRBD1 (6 bases). Trimming cost V 4 bases and J 8 bases, with 21 bases left between them. The CDR3 extends over 16 amino acids. Germline loops: CDR1 SEHNR, CDR2 FQNEAQ (reference sequence).

The J gene is TRBJ1-1, the V gene TRBV30; D is ambiguous. Per the germline V gene, CDR1 is GTSNPN and CDR2 is SVGIG (reference sequence). V was trimmed by 4 bases and J by 1 base, leaving 16 bases between them. The CDR3 has 15 amino acids. The CDR3, as DNA: TGTGCCTGGATTCGGCAGGCCCCTCGGAACACTGAAGCTTTCTTT. The encoded protein is CAWIRQAPRNTEAFF.

This clonotype was seen a single time. This sequence joins TRBV6-2 or TRBV6-3 and TRBJ2-1, with D possibly being TRBD1 or TRBD2 (5 bases each). Between the trimmed V and J ends, which lost 6 bases and 6 bases, there was a span of 21 bases. This CDR3 comprises 16 residues. Germline CDR1 is MNHEY and CDR2 is SVGEGT. The CDR3 DNA follows: TGTGCCAGCAGCTCCCGCCGGGGCACAGGCACCAATGAGCAGTTCTTC. Translated: CASSSRRGTGTNEQFF.

The gene calls are TRBV7-2 and TRBJ2-5, with D unclear. Germline V gene data show CDR1 as SGHTA and CDR2 as FQGNSA. V was pared by 3 bases and J by 5 bases, with 13 bases between. There are 14 residues in the CDR3. The CDR3 nucleotides read TGTGCCAGCAGCTTGGGTGGGTTTTCGGAGACCCAGTACTTC. This sequence encodes CASSLGGFSETQYF.

The chain couples TRBV5-1 to TRBJ2-7; 9 bases match TRBD2. The CDR3 runs 15 residues. The V gene end was trimmed by 4 bases and the J gene end by 1 base; junction bases not matched to a gene: 6. Germline CDR1 reads SGHRS; CDR2 reads YFSETQ. The CDR3 sequence: CASSALAGESYEQYF. CDR3 coding DNA: TGCGCCAGCAGCGCCTTAGCGGGAGAATCCTACGAGCAGTACTTC.

This clonotype was seen ten or more times. This chain connects TRBV12-3 or TRBV12-4 to TRBJ1-2; 7 bases are shared with TRBD1. The CDR3 runs 13 residues. V lost 10 bases, J lost 8 bases, and 13 bases stayed unmatched. The CDR3 DNA follows: TGTGCCACGACAGGAATCCGGACAGGAGGCTACACCTTC. It codes for CATTGIRTGGYTF.

The chain combines TRBV20-1 with TRBJ2-1; 7 nucleotides agree with TRBD1. CDR1 and CDR2 from the germline V gene are DFQATT and SNEGSKA (reference sequence). This CDR3 has 12 amino acids. CDR3 DNA sequence: TGCAGAGCCGACAGGGCGGGCAATGAGCAGTTCTTC. Translating gives CRADRAGNEQFF.

The chain's CDR3 is CASIGGAKRERGTQYF. DNA of the CDR3: TGTGCCAGCATTGGGGGGGCGAAGCGGGAGAGGGGTACGCAGTATTTT. The chain recombines TRBV28 with TRBJ2-3, with TRBD2 matching 8 bases. CDR3 length equals 16 residues. The J segment lost 8 bases and the V segment lost 7 bases, leaving 17 bases of the junction unmatched. CDR1 is MDHEN and CDR2 is SYDVKM in the germline V gene. Complete variable domain (other parts from reference TRBV28 and TRBJ2-3): DVKVTQSSRYLVKRTGEKVFLECVQDMDHENMFWYRQDPGLGLRLIYFSYDVKMKEKGDIPEGYSVSREKKERFSLILESASTNQTSMYLCASIGGAKRERGTQYFGPGTRLTVL.

This chain links TRBV20-1 with TRBJ2-7; the D is unclear. Germline V gene sequence: CDR1 DFQATT, CDR2 SNEGSKA (reference sequence). V lost 2 bases, J lost 7 bases, and 18 bases lay in between. This CDR3 region has 14 residues. The CDR3: CSARRFEKYNEQYF. CDR3 coding DNA: TGCAGTGCTAGAAGGTTTGAGAAATACAATGAGCAGTACTTC.

This rearrangement joins TRBV4-1 to TRBJ2-7, with D possibly matching TRBD2 (5 bases). Germline V gene lookup returns CDR1 MGHRA and CDR2 YSYEKL. V was clipped by 0 bases and J by 1 base, with 13 bases between them. The CDR3 totals 16 residues. CDR3 sequence: CASSQDSPRTSYEQYF. For the CDR3, the DNA is TGCGCCAGCAGCCAAGATTCTCCCCGGACTTCCTACGAGCAGTACTTC.

The sample holds a few counts of this clonotype. The chain has TRBV7-9 and TRBJ2-7; no firm D call. CDR3 length equals 14 residues. Germline CDR1 and CDR2: SEHNR and FQNEAQ (reference sequence). Trimming removed 5 bases at V and 4 bases at J, with 15 bases between. Written as DNA, the CDR3 is TGTGCCAGCAGCCCCCGGCTAGGACGGTACGAGCAGTACTTC. It is translated as CASSPRLGRYEQYF.

The J gene is TRBJ2-1, the V gene TRBV5-1; D is unresolved. V was clipped by 0 bases and J by 3 bases, with 10 bases between them. The CDR3 runs 15 residues. Germline CDR1 and CDR2: SGHRS and YFSETQ. For the CDR3, the DNA is TGCGCCAGCAGCTTGGCCCCAGGAGACTACAATGAGCAGTTCTTC. The encoded protein is CASSLAPGDYNEQFF. The variable domain in full, with the rest retrieved from reference TRBV5-1 and TRBJ2-1, is KAGVTQTPRYLIKTRGQQVTLSCSPISGHRSVSWYQQTPGQGLQFLFEYFSETQRNKGNFPGRFSGRQFSNSRSEMNVSTLELGDSALYLCASSLAPGDYNEQFFGPGTRLTVL.

The chain joins TRBV3-1 to TRBJ1-2; D gene unclear. The CDR3 spans 13 residues. V lost 2 bases and J 5 bases, leaving 9 bases between the germline ends. Germline CDR1 is LGHDT and CDR2 is YNNKEL (reference sequence). CDR3 coding DNA: TGTGCCAGCAGCCAAAGACGGGATTATGGCTACACCTTC. Its protein is CASSQRRDYGYTF.

V usage is TRBV25-1 and J usage is TRBJ2-7, with D uncertain. Germline lookup yields CDR1 MGHDK and CDR2 SYGVNS. The CDR3 is made up of 14 amino acids. V was clipped by 4 bases and J by 9 bases, with 19 bases between them. The CDR3 is CASSAGPTRTVQYF. CDR3 in DNA: TGTGCCAGCAGTGCTGGACCTACAAGGACCGTGCAGTACTTC.